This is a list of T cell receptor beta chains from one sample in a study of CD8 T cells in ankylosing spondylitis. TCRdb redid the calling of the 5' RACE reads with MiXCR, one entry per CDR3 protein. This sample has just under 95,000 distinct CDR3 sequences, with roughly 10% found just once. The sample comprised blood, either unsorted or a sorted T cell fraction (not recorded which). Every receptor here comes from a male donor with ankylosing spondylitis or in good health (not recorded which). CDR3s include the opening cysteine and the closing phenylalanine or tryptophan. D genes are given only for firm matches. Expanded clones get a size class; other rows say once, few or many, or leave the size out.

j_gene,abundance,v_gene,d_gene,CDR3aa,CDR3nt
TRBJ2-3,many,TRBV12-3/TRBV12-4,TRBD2,CASRTSRGGADTQYF,TGTGCCAGCAGAACCTCTCGCGGGGGGGCAGATACGCAGTATTTT
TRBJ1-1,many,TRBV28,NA,CASSLRGFWNTEAFF,TGTGCCAGCAGTTTAAGGGGGTTTTGGAACACTGAAGCTTTCTTT
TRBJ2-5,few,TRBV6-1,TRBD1,CASARGRSETQYF,TGTGCCAGCGCGAGGGGGCGATCCGAGACCCAGTACTTC
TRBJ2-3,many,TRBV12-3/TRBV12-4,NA,CASSLKNTQYF,TGTGCCAGCAGTTTAAAAAATACGCAGTATTTT
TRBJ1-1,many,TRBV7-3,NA,CASSKGRGWTEAFF,TGTGCCAGCAGCAAAGGCCGGGGCTGGACTGAAGCTTTCTTT
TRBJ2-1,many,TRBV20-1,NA,CSARPRESSSYNEQFF,TGCAGTGCTAGACCGAGGGAGTCGAGCTCCTACAATGAGCAGTTCTTC
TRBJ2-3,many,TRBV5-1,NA,CASSFGVTDTQYF,TGCGCCAGCAGCTTCGGGGTCACAGATACGCAGTATTTT
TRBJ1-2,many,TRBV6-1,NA,CASSPSHNYGYTF,TGTGCCAGCAGCCCTAGTCATAACTATGGCTACACCTTC
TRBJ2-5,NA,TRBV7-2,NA,CASSLYRETQYF,TGTGCCAGCAGCTTGTATCGAGAGACCCAGTACTTC
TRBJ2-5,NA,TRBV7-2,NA,CASSPEPETQYF,TGTGCCAGCAGCCCGGAACCAGAGACCCAGTACTTC
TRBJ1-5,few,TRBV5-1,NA,CASSSRGGQPQHF,TGCGCCAGCAGCTCCAGGGGAGGTCAGCCCCAGCATTTT
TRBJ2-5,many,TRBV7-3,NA,CASSLRSKSQETQYF,TGTGCCAGCAGCTTACGCTCGAAGAGCCAAGAGACCCAGTACTTC
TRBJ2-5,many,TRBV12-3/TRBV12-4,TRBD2,CASSLREGQETQYF,TGTGCCAGCAGTTTACGGGAGGGCCAAGAGACCCAGTACTTC
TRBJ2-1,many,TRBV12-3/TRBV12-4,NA,CASSPGTGGPIDNEQFF,TGTGCCAGCAGCCCGGGTACCGGGGGCCCGATTGACAATGAGCAGTTCTTC
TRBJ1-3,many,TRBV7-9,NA,CASSLGFGNTIYF,TGTGCCAGCAGCTTAGGTTTTGGAAACACCATATATTTT
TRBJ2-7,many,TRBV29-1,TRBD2,CSVVTRGYEQYF,TGCAGCGTTGTGACGCGGGGGTACGAGCAGTACTTC
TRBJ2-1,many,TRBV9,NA,CASSVDVGEQFF,TGTGCCAGCAGCGTAGATGTCGGAGAGCAGTTCTTC
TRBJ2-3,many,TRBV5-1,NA,CASSPAGQNTDTQYF,TGCGCCAGCAGCCCGGCGGGACAGAACACAGATACGCAGTATTTT
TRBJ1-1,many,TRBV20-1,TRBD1,CSASRGRRTEAFF,TGCAGTGCTAGCAGGGGGAGGAGGACTGAAGCTTTCTTT
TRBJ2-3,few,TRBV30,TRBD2,CAWSPFGRGGTDTQYF,TGTGCCTGGAGTCCCTTTGGGCGGGGGGGCACAGATACGCAGTATTTT
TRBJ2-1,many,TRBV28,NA,CASRMIDRNYNEQFF,TGTGCCAGCAGAATGATCGACAGAAACTACAATGAGCAGTTCTTC
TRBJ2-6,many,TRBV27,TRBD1,CASRRQGSGANVLTF,TGTGCCAGCAGAAGACAGGGCTCTGGGGCCAACGTCCTGACTTTC
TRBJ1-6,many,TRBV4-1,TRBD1,CASSPGGSPLHF,TGCGCCAGCAGTCCAGGGGGTTCACCCCTCCACTTT
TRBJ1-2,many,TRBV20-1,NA,CSARVERNYGYTF,TGCAGTGCTAGGGTCGAGAGGAACTATGGCTACACCTTC
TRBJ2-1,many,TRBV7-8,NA,CASSDRAPAGEQFF,TGTGCCAGCAGCGACCGGGCCCCGGCCGGTGAGCAGTTCTTC
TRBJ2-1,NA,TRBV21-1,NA,CASSARLVVVGEQFF,TGTGCCAGCAGCGCTAGACTAGTCGTGGTTGGGGAGCAGTTCTTC
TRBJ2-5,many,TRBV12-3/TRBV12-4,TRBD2,CASTHRTSQETQYF,TGTGCCAGCACACACAGGACTAGCCAAGAGACCCAGTACTTC
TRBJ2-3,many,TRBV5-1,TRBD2,CASSLEPLAGGQYQDTDTQYF,TGCGCCAGCAGCTTGGAACCACTGGCGGGGGGCCAATATCAAGACACAGATACGCAGTATTTT
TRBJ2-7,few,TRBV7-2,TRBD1,CASSFSTGALSRQYF,TGTGCCAGCAGCTTCTCGACAGGGGCCTTGTCGCGGCAGTACTTC
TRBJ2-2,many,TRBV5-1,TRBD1,CASIKNPGQGNSGELFF,TGCGCCAGCATCAAAAACCCGGGACAGGGAAACTCCGGGGAGCTGTTTTTT
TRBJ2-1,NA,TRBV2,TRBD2,CASDGGGSYNEQFF,TGTGCCAGCGATGGCGGGGGCTCCTACAATGAGCAGTTCTTC
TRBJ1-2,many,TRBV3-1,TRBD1,CASSQDSPEDRGGDGYTF,TGTGCCAGCAGCCAAGATTCCCCAGAGGACAGGGGTGGCGATGGCTACACCTTC
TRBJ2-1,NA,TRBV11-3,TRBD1,CASSLSRTGASSSEQFF,TGTGCCAGCAGCTTAAGTAGGACAGGGGCATCCTCGAGTGAGCAGTTCTTC
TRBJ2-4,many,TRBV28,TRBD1,CASSLRQGWKNIQYF,TGTGCCAGCAGTCTCAGACAGGGGTGGAAAAACATTCAGTACTTC
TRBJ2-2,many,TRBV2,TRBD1,CASSEAGGLRTGELFF,TGTGCCAGCAGTGAGGCAGGGGGCTTGAGGACCGGGGAGCTGTTTTTT
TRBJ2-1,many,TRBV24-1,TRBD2,CATSGGGGASEQFF,TGTGCCACCAGTGGAGGCGGGGGGGCGAGTGAGCAGTTCTTC
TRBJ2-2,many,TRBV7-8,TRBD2,CASSSKIAGGNSGELFF,TGTGCCAGCAGCTCCAAGATAGCGGGGGGGAATAGCGGGGAGCTGTTTTTT
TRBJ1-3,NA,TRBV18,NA,CASFTGVFSGNTIYF,TGTGCCAGCTTCACAGGCGTCTTCTCTGGAAACACCATATATTTT
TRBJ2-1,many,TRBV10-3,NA,CAISDEFASSYNEQFF,TGTGCCATCAGTGATGAGTTTGCGAGCTCCTACAATGAGCAGTTCTTC
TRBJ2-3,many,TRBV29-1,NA,CSVRRAARRVTDTQYF,TGCAGCGTTCGACGGGCCGCTCGGAGGGTGACAGATACGCAGTATTTT
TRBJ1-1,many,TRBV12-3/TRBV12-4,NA,CASSLADREAEAFF,TGTGCCAGCAGTTTAGCCGACCGCGAAGCTGAAGCTTTCTTT
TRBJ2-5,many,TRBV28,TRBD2,CASRPGLAQETQYF,TGTGCCAGCAGACCCGGACTAGCCCAAGAGACCCAGTACTTC
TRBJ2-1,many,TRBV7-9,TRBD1,CASSWTGVEQFF,TGTGCCAGCAGCTGGACAGGGGTTGAGCAGTTCTTC
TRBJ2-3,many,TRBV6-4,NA,CASSGEGTDTQYF,TGTGCCAGCAGCGGGGAGGGCACAGATACGCAGTATTTT
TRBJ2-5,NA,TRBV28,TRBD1,CASSPTGVGETQYF,TGTGCCAGCAGTCCAACAGGGGTCGGGGAGACCCAGTACTTC
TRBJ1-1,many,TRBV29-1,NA,CSVEDTWTEAFF,TGCAGCGTTGAAGATACCTGGACTGAAGCTTTCTTT
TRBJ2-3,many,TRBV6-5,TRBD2,CASSYGGTSGGSTDTQYF,TGTGCCAGCAGTTACGGGGGGACTAGCGGGGGATCCACAGATACGCAGTATTTT
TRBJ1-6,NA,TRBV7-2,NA,CASSLVLGMGLNSPLHF,TGTGCCAGCAGCTTAGTCCTGGGAATGGGCCTTAATTCACCCCTCCACTTT
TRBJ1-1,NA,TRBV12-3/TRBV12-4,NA,CASTRGTTNTEAFF,TGTGCCAGCACCCGAGGCACCACGAACACTGAAGCTTTCTTT
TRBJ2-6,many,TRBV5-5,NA,CASSLSSSGANVLTF,TGTGCCAGCAGCTTGAGCAGCTCTGGGGCCAACGTCCTGACTTTC
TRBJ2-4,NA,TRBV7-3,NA,CASSPLYRGGKNIQYF,TGTGCCAGCAGCCCGTTATATAGGGGGGGCAAAAACATTCAGTACTTC
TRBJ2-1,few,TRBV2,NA,CASRLESSYNEQFF,TGTGCCAGCAGGTTGGAGAGCTCCTACAATGAGCAGTTCTTC
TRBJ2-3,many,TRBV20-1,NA,CSASQGRTDTQYF,TGCAGTGCTAGCCAGGGCCGCACAGATACGCAGTATTTT
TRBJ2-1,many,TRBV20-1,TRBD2,CSASDPSGGAYEQFF,TGCAGTGCTAGCGACCCGAGCGGGGGGGCTTATGAGCAGTTCTTC
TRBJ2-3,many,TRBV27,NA,CASSWLGWFGGDTQYF,TGTGCCAGCAGTTGGTTGGGGTGGTTTGGGGGAGATACGCAGTATTTT